Sequencing of this TCR beta chain was carried out in a study of T cell changes during pregnancy in multiple sclerosis. Germline-derived CDR1 and CDR2 are WSHSY and SAAADI. The CDR3 is 16 amino acids. Trimming pared 4 bases from V and 7 bases from J, leaving 22 bases between. Data came from immunoSEQ multiplex PCR; TCRdb stores just in-frame clones and leaves some out. In the table there are roughly 120,000 clones, around nine tenths of which are singletons. The sequencing used peripheral blood, collected in the third trimester of pregnancy. The gene calls are TRBV10-2 and TRBJ1-2; weak D call: TRBD1 (6 bases). This clonotype was sampled from a female donor with multiple sclerosis, enrolled in a pregnancy study. CDR3 in amino acids: CASSGSQEGGARGYTF. For the CDR3, the DNA is TGCGCCAGCAGTGGGTCACAAGAGGGGGGGGCGCGTGGCTACACCTTC.